This passage covers 7 T cell receptor beta chains from one sample sequenced in a study of vaccination and CD4 T cells after COVID-19. This sample's treatment: roughly 10-day PBMC culture with coronavirus spike peptide pools or control peptides (ViraFEST assay). The antigens these receptors bind are not known. The study sequenced cultured CD4+ T cell DNA using the Oncomine TCR Beta short-read assay. TCRdb re-analysed the PCR reads in MiXCR, keeping a single row per CDR3 protein. The repertoire holds more than 3,000 distinct CDR3 sequences, 14% seen once, with under 20% in the top ten. Sequenced: CD4+ T cells from blood, cultured in vitro. The receptor source for this set is a human donor who had recovered from COVID-19.

The chain carries TRBV30 and TRBJ1-3; no firm D call. Trimming stripped 0 bases from V and 4 bases from J, with 10 bases between. The CDR3 is 14 amino acids. Germline assignment: CDR1 GTSNPN and CDR2 SVGIG (reference sequence). CDR3 sequence reads: CAWSVQPWGNTIYF. The CDR3 DNA follows: TGTGCCTGGAGTGTACAACCTTGGGGAAACACCATATATTTT.

This clonotype qualifies as medium-sized. This chain joins TRBV2 and TRBJ1-5; no firm D call. This CDR3 region has 16 residues. Germline CDR1 reads SNHLY; CDR2 reads FYNNEI. The ends were cut back, 4 bases at V and 3 bases at J, with 16 bases in the middle. Written as DNA, the CDR3 is TGTGCCAGCAGTGCCAAGGAAGGATCTCTCAATCAGCCCCAGCATTTT. Its translation is CASSAKEGSLNQPQHF.

J is TRBJ2-7 and V is TRBV20-1; D is possibly TRBD1 (6 bases). Germline V gives CDR1 DFQATT, CDR2 SNEGSKA (reference sequence). The CDR3 covers 14 residues. With 6 bases removed from V and 2 bases from J, the gap between germline ends came to 17 bases. The CDR3 sequence is CSAEPGQEPYEQYF. The CDR3 DNA reads TGCAGTGCAGAACCGGGACAAGAACCCTACGAGCAGTACTTC.

This clonotype occurred a few times. The V and J genes are TRBV28 and TRBJ1-2; TRBD1 aligns across 8 bases. Per the germline V gene, CDR1 is MDHEN and CDR2 is SYDVKM. The CDR3 consists of 15 residues. V lost 8 bases, J lost 8 bases, and 16 bases stayed unmatched. CDR3 region: CASDPGQAYVTGYTF. Here the CDR3 DNA reads TGTGCCAGCGATCCGGGACAGGCCTATGTTACGGGCTACACCTTC.

This clonotype was observed a single time. A much larger clonotype is one base distant, so this may be a read error. The J gene is TRBJ2-5, the V gene TRBV5-1, with a tentative D call TRBD1 (6 bases). CDR1 and CDR2 (germline): SGHRS, YFSETQ. The CDR3 runs 15 residues. CDR3 DNA sequence: TGCGCCAGCAGCAAGGACAGTCCCCACCAAGAGGCCCAGTACTTC. Its translation is CASSKDSPHQEAQYF.

This clonotype counts as medium-sized. The chain has TRBV20-1 and TRBJ2-7; 9 bases match TRBD2. This CDR3 is 13 amino acids long. V dropped 6 bases and J dropped 4; count of bases not matched to a gene: 7. Germline values: CDR1 DFQATT, CDR2 SNEGSKA (reference sequence). The DNA for the CDR3 is TGCAGTGCCCCCAGCGGGGGGCTTTACGAGCAGTACTTC. Protein: CSAPSGGLYEQYF.

This clonotype was counted between two and nine times. J is TRBJ2-7 and V is TRBV29-1; 9 bases match TRBD1. Losses at the gene ends were 4 bases for V and 0 bases for J; bases not matched to a gene: 13. The length of the CDR3 is 17 residues. From germline, CDR1 is SQVTM and CDR2 ANQGSEA. The CDR3 loop reads CSVVWDRDPGPSYEQYF. The CDR3 nucleotides are TGCAGCGTTGTATGGGACAGGGACCCCGGACCCTCCTACGAGCAGTACTTC.